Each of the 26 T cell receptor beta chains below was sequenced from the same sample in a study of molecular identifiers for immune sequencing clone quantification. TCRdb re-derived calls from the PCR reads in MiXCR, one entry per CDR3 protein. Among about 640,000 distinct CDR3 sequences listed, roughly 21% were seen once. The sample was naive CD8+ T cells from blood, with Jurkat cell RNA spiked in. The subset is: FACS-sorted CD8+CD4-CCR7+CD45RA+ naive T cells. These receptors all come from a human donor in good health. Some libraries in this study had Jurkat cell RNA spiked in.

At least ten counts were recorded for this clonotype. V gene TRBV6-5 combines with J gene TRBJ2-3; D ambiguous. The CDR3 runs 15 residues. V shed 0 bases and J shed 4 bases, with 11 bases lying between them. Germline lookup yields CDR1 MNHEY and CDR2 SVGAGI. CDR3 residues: CASSYSAVLSDTQYF. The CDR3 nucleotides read TGTGCCAGCAGTTACTCGGCCGTACTCTCAGATACGCAGTATTTT.

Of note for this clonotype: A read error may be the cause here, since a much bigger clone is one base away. In DNA, the CDR3 is TGTGCCAGCGGCTCCTATGACAACGCCAAAAACATTCAGTACTTC. Its translation is CASGSYDNAKNIQYF. This sequence joins TRBV7-6 and TRBJ2-4; unclear D gene. V was shortened by 8 bases and J by 1 base, with 15 bases between the two germline ends. CDR3 length: 15 residues. Germline V gives CDR1 SGHVS, CDR2 FNYEAQ. The complete variable domain, with remaining parts taken from reference TRBV7-6 and TRBJ2-4, reads GAGVSQSPRYKVTKRGQDVALRCDPISGHVSLYWYRQALGQGPEFLTYFNYEAQQDKSGLPNDRFSAERPEGSISTLTIQRTEQRDSAMYRCASGSYDNAKNIQYFGAGTRLSVL.

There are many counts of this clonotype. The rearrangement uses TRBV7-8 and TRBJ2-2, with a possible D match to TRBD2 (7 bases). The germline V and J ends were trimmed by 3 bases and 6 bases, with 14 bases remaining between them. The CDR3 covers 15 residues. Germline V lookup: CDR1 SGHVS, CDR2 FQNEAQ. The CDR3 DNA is TGTGCCAGCAGCTTCGGGGGGCTGGGGGCCGGGGAGCTGTTTTTT. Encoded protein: CASSFGGLGAGELFF.

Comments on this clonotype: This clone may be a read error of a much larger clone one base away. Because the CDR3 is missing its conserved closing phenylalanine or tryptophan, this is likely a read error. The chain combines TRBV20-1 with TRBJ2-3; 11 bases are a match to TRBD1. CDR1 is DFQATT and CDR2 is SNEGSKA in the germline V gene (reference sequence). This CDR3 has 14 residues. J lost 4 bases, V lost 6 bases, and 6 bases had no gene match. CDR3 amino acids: CSANPGQGADTQYL. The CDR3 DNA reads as TGCAGTGCGAATCCGGGACAGGGGGCAGATACGCAGTATCTT.

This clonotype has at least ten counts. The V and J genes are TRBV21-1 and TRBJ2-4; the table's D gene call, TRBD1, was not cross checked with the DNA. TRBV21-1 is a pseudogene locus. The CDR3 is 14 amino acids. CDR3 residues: CASPRDGAKNIQYF. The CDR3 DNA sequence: TGTGCCAGCCCCCGGGACGGAGCCAAAAACATTCAGTACTTC.

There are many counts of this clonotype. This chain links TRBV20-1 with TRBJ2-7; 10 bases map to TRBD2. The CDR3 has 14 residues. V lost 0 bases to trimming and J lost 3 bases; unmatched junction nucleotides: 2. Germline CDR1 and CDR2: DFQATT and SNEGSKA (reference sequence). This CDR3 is CSARETSGDYEQYF. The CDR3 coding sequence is TGCAGTGCTAGAGAAACTAGCGGGGACTACGAGCAGTACTTC.

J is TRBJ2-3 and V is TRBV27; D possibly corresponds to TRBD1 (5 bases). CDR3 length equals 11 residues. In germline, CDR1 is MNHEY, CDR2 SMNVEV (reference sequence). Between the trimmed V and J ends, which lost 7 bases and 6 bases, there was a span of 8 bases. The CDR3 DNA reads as TGTGCCAGCAATTGGGGCGATACGCAGTATTTT. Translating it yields CASNWGDTQYF.

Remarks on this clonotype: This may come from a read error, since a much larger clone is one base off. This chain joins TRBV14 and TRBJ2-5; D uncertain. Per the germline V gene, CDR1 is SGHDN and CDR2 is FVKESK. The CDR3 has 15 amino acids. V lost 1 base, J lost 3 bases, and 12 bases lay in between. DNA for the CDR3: TGTGCCAGCAGCCAAGGGCCACCCCCTAAAGAGACCCAGTACTTC. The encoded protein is CASSQGPPPKETQYF.

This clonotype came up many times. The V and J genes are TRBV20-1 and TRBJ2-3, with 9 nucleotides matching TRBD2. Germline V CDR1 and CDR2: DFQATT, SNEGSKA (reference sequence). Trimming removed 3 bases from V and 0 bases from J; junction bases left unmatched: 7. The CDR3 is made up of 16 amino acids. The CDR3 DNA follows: TGCAGTGCTAGTGAAGCGGGAGGCGTGAGCACAGATACGCAGTATTTT. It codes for CSASEAGGVSTDTQYF.

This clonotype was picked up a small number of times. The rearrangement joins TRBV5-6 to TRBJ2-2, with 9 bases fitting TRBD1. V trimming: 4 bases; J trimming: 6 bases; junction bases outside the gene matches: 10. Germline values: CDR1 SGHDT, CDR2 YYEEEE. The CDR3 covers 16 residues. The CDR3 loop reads CASSTDRGPFPGELFF. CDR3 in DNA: TGTGCCAGCAGCACGGACAGGGGACCCTTTCCCGGGGAGCTGTTTTTT.

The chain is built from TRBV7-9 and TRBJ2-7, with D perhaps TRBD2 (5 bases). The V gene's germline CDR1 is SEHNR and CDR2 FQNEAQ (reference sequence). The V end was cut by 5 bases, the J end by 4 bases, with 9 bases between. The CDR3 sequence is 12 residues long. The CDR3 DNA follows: TGTGCCAGCAGCCACGGGATTTACGAGCAGTACTTC. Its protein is CASSHGIYEQYF.

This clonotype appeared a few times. The CDR3 spells CASSQDRGGGEQYF. The CDR3, as DNA: TGCGCCAGCAGCCAAGACAGGGGTGGGGGCGAGCAGTACTTC. The chain links TRBV4-3 to TRBJ2-7; D might be TRBD1 (6 bases). The V and J ends lost 0 bases and 6 bases respectively, with 12 bases between them. CDR1 LGHNA and CDR2 YSLEER come from the germline V gene. This CDR3 has 14 amino acids.

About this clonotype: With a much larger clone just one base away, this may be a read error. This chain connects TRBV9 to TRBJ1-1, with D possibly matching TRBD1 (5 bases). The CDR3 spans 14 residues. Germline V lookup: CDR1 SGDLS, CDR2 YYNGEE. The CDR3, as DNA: TGTGTCAGCAGCGCGTCAGGGATGAACACTGAAGCTTTCTTT. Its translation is CVSSASGMNTEAFF.

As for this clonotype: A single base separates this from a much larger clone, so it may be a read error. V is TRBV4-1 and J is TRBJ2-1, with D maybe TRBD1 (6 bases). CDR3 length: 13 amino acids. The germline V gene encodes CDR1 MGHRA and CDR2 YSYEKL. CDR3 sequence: CASSRRGSDEQLF. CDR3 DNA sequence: TGCGCCAGCAGCCGCAGGGGTTCAGATGAGCAGCTCTTC.

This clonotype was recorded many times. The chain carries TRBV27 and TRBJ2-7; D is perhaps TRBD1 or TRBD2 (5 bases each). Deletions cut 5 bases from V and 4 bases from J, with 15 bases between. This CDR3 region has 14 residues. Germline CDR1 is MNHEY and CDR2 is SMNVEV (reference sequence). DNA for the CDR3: TGTGCCAGCAGTATTTGGGGGAAGGGGTACGAGCAGTACTTC. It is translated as CASSIWGKGYEQYF.

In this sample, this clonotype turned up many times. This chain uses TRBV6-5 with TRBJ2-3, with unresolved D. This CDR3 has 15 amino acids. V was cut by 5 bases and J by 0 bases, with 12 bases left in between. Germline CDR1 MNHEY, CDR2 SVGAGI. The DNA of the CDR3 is TGTGCCAGCAGTAGGAAGGGTTTTAGCACAGATACGCAGTATTTT. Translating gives CASSRKGFSTDTQYF.

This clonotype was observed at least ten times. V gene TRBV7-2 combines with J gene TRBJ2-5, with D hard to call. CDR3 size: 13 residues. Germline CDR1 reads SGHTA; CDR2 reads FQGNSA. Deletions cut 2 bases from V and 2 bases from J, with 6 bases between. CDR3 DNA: TGTGCCAGCAGCTTATGGGAACAAGAGACCCAGTACTTC. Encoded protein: CASSLWEQETQYF.

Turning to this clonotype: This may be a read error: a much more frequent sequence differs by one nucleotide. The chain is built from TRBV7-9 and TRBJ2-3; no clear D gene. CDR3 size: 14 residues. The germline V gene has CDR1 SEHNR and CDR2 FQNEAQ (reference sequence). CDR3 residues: CANSSAYYTDTQYF. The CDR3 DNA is TGTGCCAACAGCTCTGCCTATTACACAGATACGCAGTATTTT.

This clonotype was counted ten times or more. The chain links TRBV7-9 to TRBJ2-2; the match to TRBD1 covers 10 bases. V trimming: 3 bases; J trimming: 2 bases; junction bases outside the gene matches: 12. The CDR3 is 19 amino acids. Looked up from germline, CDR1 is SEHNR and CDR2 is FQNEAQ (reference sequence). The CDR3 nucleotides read TGTGCCAGCAGCTTTCCGGGGTCCTCGACAGGGGGCAACACCGGGGAGCTGTTTTTT. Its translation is CASSFPGSSTGGNTGELFF. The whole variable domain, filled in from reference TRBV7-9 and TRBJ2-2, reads DTGVSQNPRHKITKRGQNVTFRCDPISEHNRLYWYRQTLGQGPEFLTYFQNEAQLEKSRLLSDRFSAERPKGSFSTLEIQRTEQGDSAMYLCASSFPGSSTGGNTGELFFGEGSRLTVL.

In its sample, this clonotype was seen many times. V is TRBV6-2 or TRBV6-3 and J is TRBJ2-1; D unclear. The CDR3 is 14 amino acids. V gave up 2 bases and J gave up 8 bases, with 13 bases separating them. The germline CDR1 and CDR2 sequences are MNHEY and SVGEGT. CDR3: CASSYGNRHDEQFF. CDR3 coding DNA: TGTGCCAGCAGTTACGGAAATCGGCACGATGAGCAGTTCTTC.

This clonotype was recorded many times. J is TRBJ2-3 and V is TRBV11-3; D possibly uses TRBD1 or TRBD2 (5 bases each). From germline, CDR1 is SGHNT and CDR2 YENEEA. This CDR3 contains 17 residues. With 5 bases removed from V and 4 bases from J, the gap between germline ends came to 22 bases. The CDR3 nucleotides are TGTGCCAGCAGCACCACTCCCGGGACCATCTTCGCAGATACGCAGTATTTT. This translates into CASSTTPGTIFADTQYF.

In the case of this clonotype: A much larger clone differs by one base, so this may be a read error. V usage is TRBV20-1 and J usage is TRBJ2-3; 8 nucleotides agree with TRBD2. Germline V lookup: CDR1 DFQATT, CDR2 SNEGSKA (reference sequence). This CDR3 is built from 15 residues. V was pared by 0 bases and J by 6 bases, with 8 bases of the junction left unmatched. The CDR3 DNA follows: TGCAGTGCTAGAGATAGCGGGGCTAGTTTTGATACGCAGTATTTT. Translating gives CSARDSGASFDTQYF.

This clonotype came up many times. CDR3 protein: CASGKGLTYEQYF. The CDR3 bases are TGTGCCAGTGGGAAGGGACTTACCTACGAGCAGTACTTC. This rearrangement joins TRBV19 to TRBJ2-7, with TRBD2 as a possible D gene (6 bases). The germline V and J ends were trimmed by 8 bases and 2 bases, with 13 bases remaining between them. The CDR3 totals 13 residues. Germline V gene lookup returns CDR1 LNHDA and CDR2 SQIVND (reference sequence).

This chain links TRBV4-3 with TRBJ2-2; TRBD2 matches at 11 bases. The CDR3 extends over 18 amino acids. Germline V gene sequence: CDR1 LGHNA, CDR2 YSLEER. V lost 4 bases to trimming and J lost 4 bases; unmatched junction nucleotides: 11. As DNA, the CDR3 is TGCGCCAGCAGCCTAGGGGTCATAGCGGGAGGGCTCACCGGGGAGCTGTTTTTT. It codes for CASSLGVIAGGLTGELFF.

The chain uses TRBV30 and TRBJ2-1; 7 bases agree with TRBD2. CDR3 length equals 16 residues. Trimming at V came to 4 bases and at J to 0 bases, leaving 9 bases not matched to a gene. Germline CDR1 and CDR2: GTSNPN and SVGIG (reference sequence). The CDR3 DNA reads TGTGCCTGGAAGAGTATACGGGAGGACTCCTACAATGAGCAGTTCTTC. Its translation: CAWKSIREDSYNEQFF.

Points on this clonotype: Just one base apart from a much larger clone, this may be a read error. This CDR3 is CTSTARGAWEQYF. In nucleotides, the CDR3 is TGTACCAGCACCGCACGCGGGGCATGGGAGCAGTACTTC. This chain joins TRBV6-5 and TRBJ2-7; possible D gene TRBD2, 6 bases. This CDR3 comprises 13 residues. Germline V lookup: CDR1 MNHEY, CDR2 SVGAGI.